The 4 T cell receptor beta chains given below trace back to one sample, sequenced in a study of CD8 T cells in Susac syndrome. A quantity of 0.5 to 1 ug RNA underwent reverse transcription using random hexamers. One entry per CDR3 protein, called by TCRdb with MiXCR from the immunoSEQ multiplex PCR reads. The sample shows tens of thousands of distinct CDR3 sequences, roughly 96% of them seen only once. Sequencing used CD8+ T cells from PBMCs. The receptors derive from a human donor with Susac syndrome.

The rearrangement joins TRBV20-1 to TRBJ2-5; 10 positions match TRBD1. Germline V lookup: CDR1 DFQATT, CDR2 SNEGSKA (reference sequence). The CDR3 is made up of 12 amino acids. V was pared by 1 base and J by 13 bases, with 6 bases of the junction left unmatched. The DNA for the CDR3 is TGCAGTGCTAGAGTGACAGGGGGCCAAGGGTACTTC. Translating gives CSARVTGGQGYF.

This chain links TRBV30 with TRBJ2-7; 9 bases match TRBD2. Germline V gene sequence: CDR1 GTSNPN, CDR2 SVGIG (reference sequence). The CDR3 sequence is 14 residues long. V lost 0 bases, J lost 6 bases, and 6 bases stayed unmatched. CDR3 in amino acids: CAWSVRGGAGEQYF. DNA for the CDR3: TGTGCCTGGAGTGTACGCGGGGGGGCGGGCGAGCAGTACTTC.

The chain uses TRBV28 and TRBJ2-2; D not resolved. Germline V gene sequence: CDR1 MDHEN, CDR2 SYDVKM. Trimming removed 1 base at V and 7 bases at J, with 7 bases between. This CDR3 is 13 amino acids long. The CDR3 spells CASSLSAGGELFF. Written as DNA, the CDR3 is TGTGCCAGCAGTTTATCCGCTGGCGGGGAGCTGTTTTTT.

J is TRBJ2-3 and V is TRBV5-1; D gene unclear. CDR1 and CDR2 (germline): SGHRS, YFSETQ. Trimming stripped 2 bases from V and 0 bases from J, with 16 bases between. The CDR3 has 17 residues. The CDR3 spells CASSFRQNRFSTDTQYF. CDR3 DNA: TGCGCCAGCAGCTTTAGGCAGAATCGTTTTAGCACAGATACGCAGTATTTT.